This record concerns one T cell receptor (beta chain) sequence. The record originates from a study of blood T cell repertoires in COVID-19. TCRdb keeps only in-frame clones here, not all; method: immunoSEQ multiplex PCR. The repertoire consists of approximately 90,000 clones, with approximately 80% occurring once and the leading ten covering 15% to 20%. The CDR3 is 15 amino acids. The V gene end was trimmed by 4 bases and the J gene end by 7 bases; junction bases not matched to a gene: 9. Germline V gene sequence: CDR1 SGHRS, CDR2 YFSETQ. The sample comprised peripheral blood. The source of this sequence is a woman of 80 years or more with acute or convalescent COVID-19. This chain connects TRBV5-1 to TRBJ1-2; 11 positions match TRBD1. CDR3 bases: TGCGCCAGCAGCCTCCAGGACAGGGGGCTTTCTGGCTACACCTTC. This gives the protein CASSLQDRGLSGYTF.